These 21 T cell receptor beta chains share one sample of origin, sequenced in a study of metastatic and nonmetastatic thyroid tumors. TCRdb used MiXCR to call clones anew from the PCR reads. The sample lists approximately 42,000 clones; about 24% were seen once. Thyroid surgery had not been preceded by any treatment in any patient. The source material was tumor tissue. These receptors were taken from a female donor with papillary thyroid cancer or a benign thyroid nodule (not recorded which). Some clones in this sample may be carry-over from other donors' samples.

This chain connects TRBV6-2 or TRBV6-3 to TRBJ1-2; the D is unclear. Trimming took off 6 bases at V and 4 bases at J, with 12 bases between the two ends. The germline V gene has CDR1 MNHEY and CDR2 SVGEGT. The CDR3 is 13 amino acids. The CDR3 spells CASRELVGYGYTF. The CDR3 nucleotides are TGTGCCAGCAGGGAATTGGTGGGCTATGGCTACACCTTC.

This clone was seen at least ten times. The chain links TRBV7-9 to TRBJ2-3; 8 bases line up with TRBD2. Germline V lookup: CDR1 SEHNR, CDR2 FQNEAQ (reference sequence). After removal of 0 bases from V and 4 bases from J, the junction contained 3 bases not matched to a gene. This CDR3 spans 15 amino acids. CDR3 bases: TGTGCCAGCAGCTTAGCGGCGGGAGGCTCAGATACGCAGTATTTT. Amino acids: CASSLAAGGSDTQYF.

Many counts were recorded for this clone. The chain combines TRBV6-5 with TRBJ1-1; unclear D gene. Germline V gene lookup returns CDR1 MNHEY and CDR2 SVGAGI. Between the trimmed V and J ends, which lost 2 bases and 2 bases, there was a span of 12 bases. CDR3 size: 15 residues. This chain's CDR3 is CASSYMADINTEAFF. The CDR3 DNA follows: TGTGCCAGCAGTTACATGGCAGACATTAACACTGAAGCTTTCTTT.

This clone was picked up a small number of times. The J gene is TRBJ1-3, the V gene TRBV6-1; 7 positions match TRBD1. This CDR3 region has 13 residues. Germline CDR1 and CDR2: MNHNS and SASEGT. J lost 2 bases, V lost 9 bases, and 4 bases had no gene match. Here the CDR3 DNA reads TGTGCCAGTTGGGACAGCACTGGAAACACCATATATTTT. Protein: CASWDSTGNTIYF.

At least ten counts were recorded for this clone. The rearrangement uses TRBV3-1 and TRBJ2-7, with 8 bases that match TRBD2. Germline values: CDR1 LGHDT, CDR2 YNNKEL (reference sequence). The trim removed 0 bases at V and 3 bases at J, leaving 7 bases unmatched. The CDR3 is 16 amino acids. CDR3 sequence (DNA): TGTGCCAGCAGCCAAGACTCATCCAGCGGGAGCTACGAGCAGTACTTC. It codes for CASSQDSSSGSYEQYF.

The chain carries TRBV6-1 and TRBJ2-1, with no clear D. The ends were cut back, 7 bases at V and 10 bases at J, with 14 bases in the middle. Germline lookup yields CDR1 MNHNS and CDR2 SASEGT. This CDR3 contains 12 residues. CDR3 residues: CASTSSGPEQFF. CDR3 coding DNA: TGTGCCAGCACCTCGTCGGGTCCGGAGCAGTTCTTC.

This clone was picked up many times. The chain combines TRBV27 with TRBJ1-5; D gene unclear. Looked up from germline, CDR1 is MNHEY and CDR2 is SMNVEV (reference sequence). Trimming removed 6 bases from V and 6 bases from J, with 15 bases in between. CDR3 size: 14 residues. CDR3 in amino acids: CASSQTPIPQPQHF. CDR3 DNA sequence: TGTGCCAGCAGCCAAACCCCCATCCCTCAGCCCCAGCATTTT.

This clone was observed a handful of times. The J gene is TRBJ2-7, the V gene TRBV11-3; D may be TRBD1 (5 bases). The V end was cut by 2 bases, the J end by 6 bases, with 11 bases between. The CDR3 covers 13 residues. CDR1 is SGHNT, CDR2 YENEEA, per germline. Here the CDR3 DNA reads TGTGCCAGCAGCTTACAGGGTAAACGCGAGCAGTACTTC. Its translation: CASSLQGKREQYF.

The CDR3, as DNA: TGTGCCAGCTCATCGGACTCGGCAAGTGGCTACACCTTC. Protein product: CASSSDSASGYTF. The V gene is TRBV18, the J gene TRBJ1-2; unclear D gene. The V gene's germline CDR1 is KGHSH and CDR2 LQKENI. Trimming took 5 bases from V and 7 from J, leaving 14 bases between them. The CDR3 is 13 amino acids.

This clone was seen a few times. Relative to the germline gene, one junction end is altered; a read error may explain this. The V call is TRBV2, the J call TRBJ1-5; the match to TRBD1 covers 8 bases. Germline lookup yields CDR1 SNHLY and CDR2 FYNNEI. The CDR3 runs to 14 residues. CDR3 sequence (DNA): TGTGCCAGCAGTACAGGGGGAGGAGATCAGACCCAGAATTTT. It specifies CASSTGGGDQTQNF.

V is TRBV5-6 and J is TRBJ1-5; D gene unclear. V lost 5 bases and J 4 bases, leaving 16 bases between the germline ends. The CDR3 contains 15 residues. Germline V CDR1 and CDR2: SGHDT, YYEEEE. The CDR3 region is CASSFRAPGNQPQHF. In DNA form, the CDR3 reads TGTGCCAGCAGTTTTAGGGCCCCGGGTAATCAGCCCCAGCATTTT.

This chain joins TRBV5-1 and TRBJ2-7; D unclear. V lost 2 bases and J 3 bases, leaving 9 bases between the germline ends. Per the germline V gene, CDR1 is SGHRS and CDR2 is YFSETQ. The CDR3 totals 13 residues. CDR3 sequence (DNA): TGCGCCAGCAGCTTAATGGTTTTCTACGAGCAGTACTTC. As protein: CASSLMVFYEQYF. The complete variable domain, with remaining parts taken from reference TRBV5-1 and TRBJ2-7, reads KAGVTQTPRYLIKTRGQQVTLSCSPISGHRSVSWYQQTPGQGLQFLFEYFSETQRNKGNFPGRFSGRQFSNSRSEMNVSTLELGDSALYLCASSLMVFYEQYFGPGTRLTVT.

The sample holds many counts of this clone. The genes are TRBV3-1 and TRBJ1-3, with D possibly being TRBD1 (5 bases). The germline gives CDR1 LGHDT, CDR2 YNNKEL (reference sequence). V lost 1 base to trimming and J lost 4 bases, with 11 bases between them. The CDR3 extends over 15 amino acids. Written as DNA, the CDR3 is TGTGCCAGCAGCCAAGTGCCCGGGACCGGAAACACCATATATTTT. Amino acids: CASSQVPGTGNTIYF.

There are a few counts of this clone. The gene calls are TRBV20-1 and TRBJ2-7; the D gene is possibly TRBD2 (5 bases). The CDR3 runs 14 residues. Germline CDR1 is DFQATT and CDR2 is SNEGSKA (reference sequence). Trimming removed 0 bases at V and 4 bases at J, with 13 bases between. The CDR3 reads CSARDPETSYEQYF. Written as DNA, the CDR3 is TGCAGTGCTAGAGATCCCGAAACTAGTTACGAGCAGTACTTC.

The chain couples TRBV20-1 to TRBJ1-2; D uncertain. Looked up from germline, CDR1 is DFQATT and CDR2 is SNEGSKA (reference sequence). Deletions cut 1 base from V and 7 bases from J, with 4 bases between. The CDR3 spans 10 residues. CDR3: CSARVSGYTF. CDR3 sequence (DNA): TGCAGTGCTAGAGTCTCTGGCTACACCTTC.

Details on this clone: This may stem from a read error, because a much larger clone lies one nucleotide away. V usage is TRBV2 and J usage is TRBJ2-4; 10 bases are shared with TRBD1. The germline V gene has CDR1 SNHLY and CDR2 FYNNEI. The CDR3 loop spans 14 amino acids. CDR3 sequence reads: CANSVRDRGVIQYF. CDR3 nucleotides: TGTGCCAACAGTGTAAGGGACAGGGGTGTCATTCAGTACTTC.

The V gene is TRBV20-1, the J gene TRBJ1-5; TRBD1 might be the D (6 bases). V lost 3 bases and J 10 bases, leaving 19 bases between the germline ends. Germline loops: CDR1 DFQATT, CDR2 SNEGSKA (reference sequence). CDR3 length equals 14 residues. CDR3 sequence (DNA): TGCAGTGCTAGGAGGGGGGCGAATGGTCATCCCCAGCATTTT. Its protein is CSARRGANGHPQHF.

The rearrangement joins TRBV3-1 to TRBJ2-7; no definite D call. Germline CDR1 and CDR2: LGHDT and YNNKEL (reference sequence). The length of the CDR3 is 12 residues. With 1 base removed from V and 6 bases from J, the gap between germline ends came to 7 bases. The CDR3, as DNA: TGTGCCAGCAGCCAAGCGTCGGGCGAGCAGTACTTC. This gives the protein CASSQASGEQYF.

In this sample, this clone turned up a few times. The chain employs TRBV19 and TRBJ1-1, with D unclear. The CDR3 is made up of 14 amino acids. Germline V lookup: CDR1 LNHDA, CDR2 SQIVND (reference sequence). Trimming left V 3 bases short and J 3 bases short, with 11 bases between. CDR3 loop: CASSMGGQDTEAFF. DNA of the CDR3: TGTGCCAGTAGTATGGGAGGTCAGGACACTGAAGCTTTCTTT. Variable domain in full (rest from reference TRBV19 and TRBJ1-1): DGGITQSPKYLFRKEGQNVTLSCEQNLNHDAMYWYRQDPGQGLRLIYYSQIVNDFQKGDIAEGYSVSREKKESFPLTVTSAQKNPTAFYLCASSMGGQDTEAFFGQGTRLTVV.

This clone has only a few counts. The chain recombines TRBV28 with TRBJ2-7; a weak D match, TRBD1 (6 bases). The ends were cut back, 4 bases at V and 1 base at J, with 11 bases in the middle. There are 14 residues in the CDR3. Germline CDR1 reads MDHEN; CDR2 reads SYDVKM. CDR3 protein: CASSSGTQSYEQYF. The CDR3 DNA is TGTGCCAGCAGTTCCGGGACACAATCCTACGAGCAGTACTTC.

There are many counts of this clone. This chain links TRBV27 with TRBJ1-4; possibly TRBD1 for D (6 bases). The CDR3 has 13 residues. The ends were cut back, 2 bases at V and 8 bases at J, with 9 bases in the middle. Germline CDR1 is MNHEY and CDR2 is SMNVEV (reference sequence). CDR3 amino acids: CASSLAGEEKLFF. The CDR3 DNA is TGTGCCAGCAGTTTAGCAGGGGAGGAAAAACTGTTTTTT.